A single sample gave rise to the 32 T cell receptor beta chains below, sequenced in a study of blood T cell repertoires in COVID-19. Only in-frame clones appear in the TCRdb table, and some are missing; sequencing was by immunoSEQ multiplex PCR. Among tens of thousands of clones listed, 89% were seen once. Sequenced input: peripheral blood. The receptor source for this set is a man between 70 and 80 years old with active or convalescent COVID-19.

This clone was detected only once. The J gene is TRBJ1-4, the V gene TRBV5-1; TRBD1 agrees at 9 bases. The CDR3 length is 17 residues. Losses at the gene ends were 0 bases for V and 3 bases for J; bases not matched to a gene: 6. The V gene's germline CDR1 is SGHRS and CDR2 YFSETQ. The chain's CDR3 is CASSLAGTGMANEKLFF. In nucleotides, the CDR3 is TGCGCCAGCAGCTTGGCCGGGACAGGGATGGCTAATGAAAAACTGTTTTTT.

The chain recombines TRBV15 with TRBJ1-3, with TRBD1 as a possible D gene (5 bases). CDR1 and CDR2 (germline): LNHNV, YYDKDF (reference sequence). This CDR3 comprises 15 residues. The ends were cut back, 7 bases at V and 2 bases at J, with 15 bases in the middle. This chain's CDR3 is CATTDRRGTGNTIYF. CDR3 nucleotide sequence: TGTGCCACCACCGACCGTAGGGGAACTGGAAACACCATATATTTT.

The chain couples TRBV5-6 to TRBJ1-1; D is perhaps TRBD1 (6 bases). V lost 1 base to trimming and J lost 5 bases, with 15 bases between them. The CDR3 loop spans 15 amino acids. Germline V CDR1 and CDR2: SGHDT, YYEEEE. The CDR3, as DNA: TGTGCCAGCAGCTTGACGAACAGGGTTGGTACTGAAGCTTTCTTT. Translation gives CASSLTNRVGTEAFF.

The DNA for the CDR3 is TGCGCCAGCAGCCAAGTTATCGTCCGACAGACTAATGAAAAACTGTTTTTT. Protein sequence: CASSQVIVRQTNEKLFF. The chain carries TRBV4-1 and TRBJ1-4; D is perhaps TRBD1 (5 bases). Trimming left V 1 base short and J 2 bases short, with 14 bases between. The CDR3 has 17 amino acids. CDR1 MGHRA and CDR2 YSYEKL come from the germline V gene.

The chain combines TRBV6-5 with TRBJ2-7, with TRBD2 identical over 12 bases. Trimming removed 5 bases from V and 0 bases from J; junction bases left unmatched: 2. Germline loops: CDR1 MNHEY, CDR2 SVGAGI. The CDR3 has 15 amino acids. The CDR3 nucleotides are TGTGCCAGCAGTAGACTAGCGGGGGTCTCCTACGAGCAGTACTTC. Protein sequence: CASSRLAGVSYEQYF.

This chain links TRBV5-6 with TRBJ1-2; 8 bases agree with TRBD1. The V and J ends lost 0 bases and 4 bases, in that order; junction bases with no gene match: 5. Germline-derived CDR1 and CDR2 are SGHDT and YYEEEE. CDR3 size: 15 residues. CDR3 nucleotides: TGTGCCAGCAGCTTGGTGTCAGGGGGCGTCTATGGCTACACCTTC. Translation: CASSLVSGGVYGYTF.

The rearrangement joins TRBV21-1 to TRBJ2-7; the DNA was not compared with TRBD1, the D call given in the table. TRBV21-1 is designated a pseudogene. This CDR3 contains 13 residues. CDR3 loop: CASSKVGRAEQYF. The DNA of the CDR3 is TGTGCCAGCAGCAAAGTGGGCAGGGCCGAGCAGTACTTC.

This clone was picked up one time. The chain couples TRBV7-2 to TRBJ1-3; 7 nucleotides line up with TRBD1. The junction had 4 bases not matched to a gene; V was cut back by 6 bases and J by 2 bases. The CDR3 extends over 14 amino acids. Germline CDR1 and CDR2: SGHTA and FQGNSA. CDR3 DNA sequence: TGTGCCAGCAGAGGGGACAGTGCTGGAAACACCATATATTTT. Its translation: CASRGDSAGNTIYF. Looking up the rest from reference TRBV7-2 and TRBJ1-3 gives the full variable domain: GAGVSQSPSNKVTEKGKDVELRCDPISGHTALYWYRQSLGQGLEFLIYFQGNSAPDKSGLPSDRFSAERTGGSVSTLTIQRTQQEDSAVYLCASRGDSAGNTIYFGEGSWLTVV.

This chain uses TRBV2 with TRBJ2-2; 11 bases are shared with TRBD2. Germline CDR1 is SNHLY and CDR2 is FYNNEI. The V segment lost 5 bases and the J segment 6 bases; nucleotides outside the gene matches: 8. The CDR3 loop spans 16 amino acids. The CDR3, as DNA: TGTGCCAGCAGTTTCGGGACTAGCGGTGGTCCCGGGGAGCTGTTTTTT. Translating gives CASSFGTSGGPGELFF. The complete variable domain, with remaining parts taken from reference TRBV2 and TRBJ2-2, reads EPEVTQTPSHQVTQMGQEVILRCVPISNHLYFYWYRQILGQKVEFLVSFYNNEISEKSEIFDDQFSVERPDGSNFTLKIRSTKLEDSAMYFCASSFGTSGGPGELFFGEGSRLTVL.

The chain is built from TRBV5-1 and TRBJ2-1, with D possibly being TRBD2 (6 bases). V was clipped by 3 bases and J by 0 bases, with 10 bases between them. The CDR3 has 15 residues. Looked up from germline, CDR1 is SGHRS and CDR2 is YFSETQ. The CDR3 DNA is TGCGCCAGCAGCTGGGGGGACGGCTCCTACAATGAGCAGTTCTTC. This translates into CASSWGDGSYNEQFF.

J is TRBJ2-3 and V is TRBV24-1; 8 bases match TRBD2. The V and J ends lost 4 bases and 5 bases, in that order; junction bases with no gene match: 16. The CDR3 loop spans 18 amino acids. Germline CDR1 and CDR2: KGHDR and SFDVKD. The CDR3 spells CATSEPQGMRGEGDTQYF. The CDR3 DNA reads as TGTGCCACCAGTGAACCCCAAGGAATGCGGGGGGAGGGAGATACGCAGTATTTT.

CDR3 nucleotide sequence: TGTGCCAGCAGCCAAGAACTACTCCTTACGAATGAGCAGTTCTTC. Translating gives CASSQELLLTNEQFF. The chain recombines TRBV3-1 (or the pseudogene TRBV3-2) with TRBJ2-1; D call uncertain. This CDR3 is built from 15 residues. CDR1 is LGHDT and CDR2 is YNNKEL in the germline V gene (reference sequence). V was clipped by 0 bases and J by 7 bases, with 13 bases between them.

In this sample, this clone turned up once. The rearrangement joins TRBV5-1 to TRBJ1-4; D might be TRBD1 (6 bases). Trimming stripped 4 bases from V and 4 bases from J, with 11 bases between. The CDR3 has 14 residues. Germline lookup yields CDR1 SGHRS and CDR2 YFSETQ. In DNA form, the CDR3 reads TGCGCCAGCAGCCTACAGGGAATTAATGAAAAACTGTTTTTT. Its translation is CASSLQGINEKLFF.

The rearrangement uses TRBV6-5 and TRBJ2-2; TRBD2 agrees at 12 bases. This CDR3 spans 15 amino acids. The germline CDR1 and CDR2 sequences are MNHEY and SVGAGI. V lost 2 bases, J lost 9 bases, and 4 bases stayed unmatched. Here the CDR3 reads CASSYLAGGPRELFF. Written as DNA, the CDR3 is TGTGCCAGCAGTTACCTAGCGGGGGGGCCCCGGGAGCTGTTTTTT.

This clone came up a few times. The V call is TRBV5-1, the J call TRBJ2-2; 10 bases align to TRBD2. Trimming at V came to 2 bases and at J to 4 bases, leaving 8 bases not matched to a gene. The CDR3 is made up of 17 amino acids. Germline lookup yields CDR1 SGHRS and CDR2 YFSETQ. CDR3 sequence: CASSFALAGDLTGELFF. The CDR3 DNA is TGCGCCAGCAGCTTTGCTCTAGCGGGGGACCTCACCGGGGAGCTGTTTTTT.

The chain combines TRBV4-1 with TRBJ2-7; the D gene is possibly TRBD2 (7 bases). Germline CDR1 reads MGHRA; CDR2 reads YSYEKL. Trimming removed 1 base from V and 6 bases from J, with 13 bases in between. This CDR3 region has 14 residues. CDR3 amino acids: CASSQGYAGAEQYF. CDR3 DNA sequence: TGCGCCAGCAGCCAAGGGTACGCGGGGGCCGAGCAGTACTTC.

V gene TRBV2 combines with J gene TRBJ1-2, with D hard to call. Germline V gene sequence: CDR1 SNHLY, CDR2 FYNNEI. Between the trimmed V and J ends, which lost 2 bases and 3 bases, there was a span of 13 bases. CDR3 size: 15 residues. The CDR3 DNA reads TGTGCCAGCAGTGAAAGGTCAGACTCCCACTATGGCTACACCTTC. Its translation: CASSERSDSHYGYTF.

This chain uses TRBV9 with TRBJ2-5; 7 bases match TRBD2. V lost 6 bases, J lost 1 base, and 6 bases stayed unmatched. The CDR3 is 14 amino acids. Germline CDR1 and CDR2: SGDLS and YYNGEE. CDR3 bases: TGTGCCAGCAACAGCGGGGCTATCCAAGAGACCCAGTACTTC. It encodes CASNSGAIQETQYF.

The chain recombines TRBV15 with TRBJ2-2, with TRBD1 identical over 7 bases. Germline V gene data show CDR1 as LNHNV and CDR2 as YYDKDF (reference sequence). The length of the CDR3 is 17 residues. V lost 0 bases to trimming and J lost 0 bases; unmatched junction nucleotides: 4. CDR3 sequence (DNA): TGTGCCACCAGCAGAGATATAGGGGGCGCGAACACCGGGGAGCTGTTTTTT. This encodes CATSRDIGGANTGELFF.

This sequence joins TRBV6-5 and TRBJ1-4; D possibly corresponds to TRBD1 (6 bases). Per the germline V gene, CDR1 is MNHEY and CDR2 is SVGAGI. V dropped 8 bases and J dropped 0 bases, with 13 bases sitting between them. There are 15 residues in the CDR3. CDR3 bases: TGTGCCAGCTCCGGGACATTGACAACTAATGAAAAACTGTTTTTT. It translates to CASSGTLTTNEKLFF.

This chain links TRBV14 with TRBJ2-3, with D tentatively TRBD2 (5 bases). Germline assignment: CDR1 SGHDN and CDR2 FVKESK. The CDR3 has 16 amino acids. V dropped 2 bases and J dropped 4 bases, with 16 bases sitting between them. The CDR3 reads CASSQRARWEPDTQYF. CDR3 coding DNA: TGTGCCAGCAGCCAAAGGGCTAGATGGGAGCCAGATACGCAGTATTTT.

The V call is TRBV6-4, the J call TRBJ1-1; D unclear. V lost 6 bases and J 6 bases, leaving 14 bases between the germline ends. CDR3 length equals 13 residues. The V gene's germline CDR1 is MRHNA and CDR2 SNTAGT. The CDR3 loop is CASSHSWGAEAFF. CDR3 sequence (DNA): TGTGCCAGCAGCCACTCGTGGGGAGCTGAAGCTTTCTTT.

This clone was seen only a few times. The V call is TRBV6-5, the J call TRBJ1-4, with D possibly being TRBD1 (6 bases). V was trimmed by 8 bases and J by 2 bases, leaving 12 bases between them. The CDR3 sequence is 14 residues long. Per germline, CDR1 MNHEY and CDR2 SVGAGI. CDR3: CASRWGPTNEKLFF. CDR3 sequence (DNA): TGTGCCAGCCGGTGGGGGCCCACTAATGAAAAACTGTTTTTT.

The V call is TRBV7-2, the J call TRBJ1-2; 8 bases are a match to TRBD1. The CDR3 length is 12 residues. Trimming cost V 6 bases and J 6 bases; bases outside gene matches: 3. CDR1 SGHTA and CDR2 FQGNSA come from the germline V gene. In nucleotides, the CDR3 is TGTGCCAGCAGGGACAGGGCAAATGGCTACACCTTC. It encodes CASRDRANGYTF.

The chain has TRBV6-2 or TRBV6-3 and TRBJ1-2; D is unclear. Germline lookup yields CDR1 MNHEY and CDR2 SVGEGT. The CDR3 is 12 amino acids. Trimming stripped 2 bases from V and 4 bases from J, with 5 bases between. The DNA of the CDR3 is TGTGCCAGCAGTTACGTTCGCTATGGCTACACCTTC. Amino acid sequence: CASSYVRYGYTF.

This clone has only one observation. This chain's CDR3 is CASSQDLLGTQYF. CDR3 nucleotides: TGTGCCAGCAGCCAAGATCTACTAGGGACCCAGTACTTC. The gene calls are TRBV4-2 and TRBJ2-5; tentatively, D is TRBD2 (5 bases). The ends were cut back, 0 bases at V and 7 bases at J, with 9 bases in the middle. CDR1 is LGHNA, CDR2 YNFKEQ, per germline. The CDR3 totals 13 residues.

The chain couples TRBV11-2 to TRBJ2-1, with TRBD2 matching over 9 bases. Germline CDR1 is SGHAT and CDR2 is FQNNGV. The CDR3 contains 17 residues. The V segment lost 2 bases and the J segment 0 bases; nucleotides outside the gene matches: 5. Written as DNA, the CDR3 is TGTGCCAGCAGCTTACTAGCGGGGTCAAGCTCCTACAATGAGCAGTTCTTC. Encoded protein: CASSLLAGSSSYNEQFF.

The DNA for the CDR3 is TGTGCCAGCGGACAGGGGAAGCTCACTGAAGCTTTCTTT. This codes for CASGQGKLTEAFF. J is TRBJ1-1 and V is TRBV6-6; TRBD1 agrees at 9 bases. The CDR3 spans 13 residues. V lost 8 bases to trimming and J lost 4 bases; unmatched junction nucleotides: 5. Looked up from germline, CDR1 is MNHNY and CDR2 is SVGAGI (reference sequence).

The chain is built from TRBV19 and TRBJ1-1; maybe TRBD1 (6 bases). V shed 7 bases and J shed 4 bases, with 16 bases lying between them. The CDR3 runs 14 residues. Germline V gene sequence: CDR1 LNHDA, CDR2 SQIVND (reference sequence). CDR3 in DNA: TGTGCCAGTACATTCGACCGCAGGGGCACTGAAGCTTTCTTT. Translating it yields CASTFDRRGTEAFF.

V is TRBV6-5 and J is TRBJ1-6, with D maybe TRBD1 (5 bases). The germline V gene has CDR1 MNHEY and CDR2 SVGAGI. The CDR3 is 14 residues long. Trimming took off 11 bases at V and 8 bases at J, with 19 bases between the two ends. CDR3 in DNA: TGTGCCGGGGCCTACGGGCAAAGGCATTCACCCCTCCACTTT. Translating gives CAGAYGQRHSPLHF.

This sequence joins TRBV7-2 and TRBJ2-2; D is perhaps TRBD1 (6 bases). V shed 6 bases and J shed 0 bases, with 11 bases lying between them. The germline V gene encodes CDR1 SGHTA and CDR2 FQGNSA. The CDR3 covers 15 residues. CDR3 region: CASSPDSSNTGELFF. CDR3 nucleotide sequence: TGTGCCAGCAGTCCGGACAGTTCGAACACCGGGGAGCTGTTTTTT. The variable domain in full, with the rest retrieved from reference TRBV7-2 and TRBJ2-2, is GAGVSQSPSNKVTEKGKDVELRCDPISGHTALYWYRQSLGQGLEFLIYFQGNSAPDKSGLPSDRFSAERTGGSVSTLTIQRTQQEDSAVYLCASSPDSSNTGELFFGEGSRLTVL.

The rearrangement links TRBV2 to TRBJ1-1; the D gene is possibly TRBD1 (5 bases). The V end lost 7 bases, the J end lost 0 bases, and 9 bases lay between the germline ends. Germline CDR1 SNHLY, CDR2 FYNNEI. The length of the CDR3 is 13 residues. The CDR3 DNA is TGTGCCAGCACTGGGGACTTGAACACTGAAGCTTTCTTT. Amino acid sequence: CASTGDLNTEAFF.